One and the same sample provided the 4 T cell receptor beta chains below, sequenced in a study of blood T cells in healthy people across ages. With a J-beta primer mix and a sample-barcoded 5' primer, a second PCR ran about 6 to 11 cycles. TCRdb re-called the 5' RACE reads with MiXCR, one entry per CDR3 protein. The sample records 1.5 million to 1.9 million distinct CDR3 sequences, 42% being singletons. Sequenced sample: blood. These receptors came from a woman under 30 in good health.

This clonotype has just a few counts. A junction end diverges from the germline sequence, so it may reflect a read error. The chain recombines TRBV7-7 with TRBJ2-1, with D maybe TRBD1 (5 bases). TRBJ2-7 matches the DNA end more closely, so the J call is doubtful. Germline CDR1 is SSHAT and CDR2 is FNYEAQ (reference sequence). This CDR3 is 14 amino acids long. CDR3 region: CASSPTVSYNEQYF. CDR3 coding DNA: TGTGCTAGCAGCCCGACAGTCTCCTACAATGAGCAGTACTTC.

The chain links TRBV2 to TRBJ1-4, with D possibly TRBD1 on 6 matching bases. The CDR3 runs 14 residues. Germline CDR1 reads SNHLY; CDR2 reads FYNNEI. Trimming took 7 bases from V and 7 from J, leaving 16 bases between them. CDR3 sequence: CASILQGNSEKLFF. CDR3 coding DNA: TGTGCCAGCATTCTACAGGGAAACAGTGAAAAACTGTTTTTT.

J is TRBJ2-1 and V is TRBV20-1; weak D call: TRBD2 (6 bases). Germline V CDR1 and CDR2: DFQATT, SNEGSKA (reference sequence). V was clipped by 6 bases and J by 11 bases, with 14 bases between them. CDR3 length equals 11 residues. CDR3 amino acids: CSARRVDQQFF. CDR3 coding DNA: TGCAGTGCCCGGAGGGTTGATCAGCAGTTCTTC.

The table lists this clonotype with many counts. The chain is built from TRBV27 and TRBJ2-7, with no clear D. Trimming pared 7 bases from V and 4 bases from J, leaving 20 bases between. The CDR3 runs to 15 residues. Looked up from germline, CDR1 is MNHEY and CDR2 is SMNVEV (reference sequence). CDR3 region: CASKAPVKGRYEQYF. DNA of the CDR3: TGTGCCAGCAAAGCCCCCGTGAAGGGCCGATACGAGCAGTACTTC.